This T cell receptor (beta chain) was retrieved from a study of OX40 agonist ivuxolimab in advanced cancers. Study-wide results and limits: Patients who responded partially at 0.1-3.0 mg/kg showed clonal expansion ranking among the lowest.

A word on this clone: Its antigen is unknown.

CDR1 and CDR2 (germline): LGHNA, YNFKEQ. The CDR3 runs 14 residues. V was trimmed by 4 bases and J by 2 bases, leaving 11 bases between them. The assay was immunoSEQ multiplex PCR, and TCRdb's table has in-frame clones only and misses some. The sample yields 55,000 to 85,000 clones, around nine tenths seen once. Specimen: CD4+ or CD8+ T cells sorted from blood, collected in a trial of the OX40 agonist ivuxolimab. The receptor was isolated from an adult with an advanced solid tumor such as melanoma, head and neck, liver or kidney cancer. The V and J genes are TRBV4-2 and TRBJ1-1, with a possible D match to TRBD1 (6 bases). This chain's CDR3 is CASSRWDTNTEAFF. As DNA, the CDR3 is TGTGCCAGCAGCCGATGGGACACTAACACTGAAGCTTTCTTT.